There are a few counts of the clone carrying this T cell receptor beta chain. The data belong to a study of early T cells in non-severe SARS-CoV-2 infection. Study-wide context: Chains from this unsorted whole-blood bulk RNA could not be paired.

Unique molecular identifiers were added to individual cDNA molecules. TCRdb reprocessed the 5' RACE reads via MiXCR and lists one record per CDR3 protein. Of some 49,000 distinct CDR3 sequences listed, about 12% are singletons. The TCR originated in an adult who was a healthcare worker with PCR-confirmed SARS-CoV-2 infection or an uninfected control (not recorded which). The material sequenced was whole blood.

The CDR3 DNA reads TGTGCCAGTAGTATAGATCTTCGGAGCATTCGGGAGCAGTACTTC. It is translated as CASSIDLRSIREQYF. The V gene is TRBV19, the J gene TRBJ2-7, with D unresolved. V was clipped by 0 bases and J by 7 bases, with 16 bases between them. CDR3 size: 15 residues. Germline lookup yields CDR1 LNHDA and CDR2 SQIVND (reference sequence).